This entry is about one T cell receptor beta chain. Antigen: not known. Some clones are missing from TCRdb's copy, which holds only in-frame ones; the method was immunoSEQ multiplex PCR. Among approximately 98,000 clones listed, approximately 78% were seen once. This entry belongs to a study of radiotherapy plus CTLA-4 blockade in lung cancer. Background on the study: 15% to 20% of patients responded objectively, and about 30% achieved disease control. Study-level results: Among blood TCR repertoires after radiotherapy plus ipilimumab, tumor-derived clones expanded. How blood T cell clones changed early, along with interferon-beta, reportedly forecast response best.

This CDR3 spans 16 amino acids. J was trimmed by 6 bases and V by 6 bases; bases with no gene match: 10. Germline V gives CDR1 SNHLY, CDR2 FYNNEI. The sequence came from a human donor with non-small cell lung cancer who had a partial response to radiotherapy plus ipilimumab. This rearrangement joins TRBV2 to TRBJ2-1, with TRBD2 matching 11 bases. The material sequenced was peripheral blood, taken from a patient treated with radiotherapy plus ipilimumab. CDR3 loop: CASRVTSGRGGNEQFF. The CDR3 coding sequence is TGTGCCAGCAGGGTAACTAGCGGGAGAGGGGGCAATGAGCAGTTCTTC.